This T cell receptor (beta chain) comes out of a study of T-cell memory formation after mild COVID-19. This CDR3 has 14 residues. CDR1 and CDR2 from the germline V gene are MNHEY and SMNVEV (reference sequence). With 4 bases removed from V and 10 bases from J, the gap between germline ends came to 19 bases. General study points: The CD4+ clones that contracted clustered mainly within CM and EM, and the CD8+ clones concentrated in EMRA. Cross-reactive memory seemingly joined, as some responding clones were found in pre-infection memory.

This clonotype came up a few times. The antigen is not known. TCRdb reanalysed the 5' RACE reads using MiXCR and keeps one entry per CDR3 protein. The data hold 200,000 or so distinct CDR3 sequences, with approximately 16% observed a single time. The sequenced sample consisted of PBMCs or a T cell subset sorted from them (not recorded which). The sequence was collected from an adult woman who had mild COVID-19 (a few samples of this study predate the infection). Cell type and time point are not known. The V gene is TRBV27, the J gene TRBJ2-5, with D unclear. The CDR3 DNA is TGTGCCAGCAGTTCCCCCCGTCACTCATTTATCCAGTACTTC. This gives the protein CASSSPRHSFIQYF.